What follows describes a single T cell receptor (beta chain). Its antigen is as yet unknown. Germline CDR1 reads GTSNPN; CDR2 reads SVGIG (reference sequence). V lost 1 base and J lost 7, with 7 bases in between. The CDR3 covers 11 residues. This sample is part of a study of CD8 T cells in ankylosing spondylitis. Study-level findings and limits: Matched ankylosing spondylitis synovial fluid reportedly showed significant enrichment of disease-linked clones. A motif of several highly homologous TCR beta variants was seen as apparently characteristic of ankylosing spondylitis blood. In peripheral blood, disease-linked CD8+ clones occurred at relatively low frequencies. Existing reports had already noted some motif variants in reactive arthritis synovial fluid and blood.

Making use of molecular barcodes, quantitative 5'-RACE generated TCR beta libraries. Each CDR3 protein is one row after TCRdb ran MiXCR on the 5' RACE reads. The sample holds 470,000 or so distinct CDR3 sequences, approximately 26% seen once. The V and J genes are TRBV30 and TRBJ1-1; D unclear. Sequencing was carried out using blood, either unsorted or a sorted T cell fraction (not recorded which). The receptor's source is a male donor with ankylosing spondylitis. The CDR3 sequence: CAWSDVFEAFF. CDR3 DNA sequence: TGTGCCTGGAGTGATGTCTTTGAAGCTTTCTTT.